A selection of T cell receptor beta chains follows, all from one sample in a study of type 1 and type 2 diabetes patients. One entry per CDR3 protein results from TCRdb running MiXCR on the multiplex PCR reads. This sample has 280,000 or so distinct CDR3 sequences, with around 47% found just once. Sequencing used peripheral blood mononuclear cells (PBMCs). These receptor sequences come from a man younger than 35 with type 2 diabetes. CDR3s include the opening cysteine and the closing phenylalanine or tryptophan. Fields, in order: clone size, D gene, J gene, V gene, CDR3 DNA, CDR3 protein. D genes are given only for firm matches. Clone sizes are given selectively: once, few, many, or a class where the clone is expanded.

. | . | TRBJ2-5 | TRBV19 | TGTGCCAGTAGTATTACGTCCGGGTCAGAGACCCAGTACTTC | CASSITSGSETQYF
few | . | TRBJ1-1 | TRBV19 | TGTGCCAGTAGAAAAGGTATGAACACTGAAGCTTTCTTT | CASRKGMNTEAFF
few | . | TRBJ2-4 | TRBV25-1 | TGTGCCAGCAGTGAGTCAGCGAGAAACATTCAGTACTTC | CASSESARNIQYF
. | . | TRBJ2-1 | TRBV4-3 | TGCGCCAGCAGCCAAGATCTGGGCTCGCCCTACAATGAGCAGTTCTTC | CASSQDLGSPYNEQFF
. | . | TRBJ1-1 | TRBV10-3 | TGTGCCATCAGTGGTGGACGTTTCTTT | CAISGGRFF
. | . | TRBJ2-5 | TRBV19 | TGTGCCAGTAGTATAGGCCCCCCAACCTCCGTGGAGACCCAGTACTTC | CASSIGPPTSVETQYF
. | . | TRBJ2-5 | TRBV12-3/TRBV12-4 | TGTGCCAGCAGTCCCGGGGACGAAGAGACCCAGTACTTC | CASSPGDEETQYF
. | . | TRBJ1-4 | TRBV18 | TGTGCCAGCTCCGATTCGGGGAAACTGTTTTTT | CASSDSGKLFF
once | . | TRBJ1-2 | TRBV7-8 | TGTGCCAGCAGCATGAGTTTACAGGGCTACTATGGCTACACCTTC | CASSMSLQGYYGYTF
. | . | TRBJ2-1 | TRBV29-1 | TGCAGCGGTGACGGCGGCACCTACAATGAGCAGTTCTTC | CSGDGGTYNEQFF
few | TRBD2 | TRBJ2-5 | TRBV20-1 | TGCAGTGCTACATCTGGACTAGCGGGGGGAGAGACCCAGTACTTC | CSATSGLAGGETQYF
few | TRBD1 | TRBJ1-2 | TRBV4-1 | TGCGCCAGCAGCCAAAAAGGGGGCCAGGCGAACTATGGCTACACCTTC | CASSQKGGQANYGYTF
. | . | TRBJ2-5 | TRBV11-1 | TGTGCCAGCAGCACCCCGGACGGGGGAGAGACCCAGTACTTC | CASSTPDGGETQYF
once | . | TRBJ2-5 | TRBV4-1 | TGCGCCAGCAGCCAAATTCTTTATGGGGGGGAGACCCAGTACTTC | CASSQILYGGETQYF
few | . | TRBJ2-2 | TRBV5-1 | TGCGCCAGCAGCCTACGGACGGACACCGGGGAGCTGTTTTTT | CASSLRTDTGELFF
few | . | TRBJ1-2 | TRBV11-2 | TGTGCCAGCAGCTTAGCTGGCCCGGGACACTATGGCTACACCTTC | CASSLAGPGHYGYTF
. | . | TRBJ1-2 | TRBV6-6 | TGTGCCAGCGGTGGATTCTATGGCTACACCTTC | CASGGFYGYTF
. | . | TRBJ2-1 | TRBV30 | TGTGCCTGGAGGATCCCGGGGAGCTCCTACAATGAGCAGTTCTTC | CAWRIPGSSYNEQFF
. | . | TRBJ2-7 | TRBV27 | TGTGCCAGCAGTGAACTTCCAAGCTCCTACGAGCAGTACTTC | CASSELPSSYEQYF
few | . | TRBJ2-1 | TRBV14 | TGTGCCAGCAGCCAAGGAGGCGGGGGCAGGCTCTACAATGAGCAGTTCTTC | CASSQGGGGRLYNEQFF
. | TRBD2 | TRBJ2-3 | TRBV7-2 | TGTGCCAGCAGCCCGAGAAAGGGACTAGCGAACACAGATACGCAGTATTTT | CASSPRKGLANTDTQYF
few | TRBD1 | TRBJ2-7 | TRBV11-2 | TGTGCCAGCAAGAAAGGGGGCGAGTACGAGCAGTACTTC | CASKKGGEYEQYF
. | . | TRBJ2-3 | TRBV2 | TGTGCCTCGGGGAGTATAGGAGATACGCAGTATTTT | CASGSIGDTQYF
many | . | TRBJ1-6 | TRBV25-1 | TGTGCCAGCCACCTCGGGGGCTCACCCCTCCACTTT | CASHLGGSPLHF
few | TRBD1 | TRBJ2-3 | TRBV6-5 | TGTGCCAGCAGTTACGAGGGGGACAGGTTCACAGATACGCAGTATTTT | CASSYEGDRFTDTQYF
few | . | TRBJ2-5 | TRBV30 | TGTGCCTGGAACAGCAATCAAGAGACCCAGTACTTC | CAWNSNQETQYF
. | TRBD1 | TRBJ2-7 | TRBV18 | TGTGCCAGCTCAGGTTCTAAGGGGGCGGACGAGCAGTACTTC | CASSGSKGADEQYF
. | TRBD1 | TRBJ1-2 | TRBV19 | TGTGCCAGTAGAGCTTCGGACAGGGATAACTATGGCTACACCTTC | CASRASDRDNYGYTF
. | . | TRBJ2-3 | TRBV7-2 | TGTGCCAGCAGCCGCCTCCAGGGCACAGATACGCAGTATTTT | CASSRLQGTDTQYF
few | . | TRBJ1-1 | TRBV30 | TGTGCCTGGAGTGGGGGGGTTACTGAAGCTTTCTTT | CAWSGGVTEAFF
. | TRBD1 | TRBJ2-1 | TRBV5-6 | TGTGCCAGCCGGGACAGGGACTACAATGAGCAGTTCTTC | CASRDRDYNEQFF
few | . | TRBJ1-1 | TRBV28 | TGTGCCAGCAGTTTGGGGGTGAGGGCTTTCTTT | CASSLGVRAFF
. | . | TRBJ1-5 | TRBV19 | TGTGCCTCCCAAGACCCGCCTTACAATCAGCCCCAGCATTTT | CASQDPPYNQPQHF
. | . | TRBJ2-7 | TRBV10-1 | TGTGCCAGCAGCGTAGGAGGTAGATTCAATCCCTACGAGCAGTACTTC | CASSVGGRFNPYEQYF
. | . | TRBJ2-7 | TRBV27 | TGTGCCAGCAGTTTGGTGATCCACGAGCAGTACTTC | CASSLVIHEQYF
. | TRBD1 | TRBJ1-4 | TRBV19 | TGTGCCAGTGGGACAGGGAATGAAAAACTGTTTTTT | CASGTGNEKLFF
. | . | TRBJ1-4 | TRBV30 | TGTGCCTGGAGTCCGGTCGGGCTCGAAAAACTGTTTTTT | CAWSPVGLEKLFF
few | TRBD2 | TRBJ2-3 | TRBV19 | TGTGCCAGTAGTATCGGGGAGGGACTGAACACAGATACGCAGTATTTT | CASSIGEGLNTDTQYF
. | . | TRBJ1-5 | TRBV28 | TGTGCCAGTAGAAGACAGGCACGCAATCAGCCCCAGCATTTT | CASRRQARNQPQHF
. | TRBD1 | TRBJ1-5 | TRBV7-8 | TGTGCCAGCAGCAGGGGGACAGGGGGTCGGGGCAATCAGCCCCAGCATTTT | CASSRGTGGRGNQPQHF
few | . | TRBJ2-7 | TRBV5-5 | . | CASSVGQGTPIRF
. | . | TRBJ2-7 | TRBV28 | TGTGCCAGCAGTCAACCGGGGTCCTCCTACGAGCAGTACTTC | CASSQPGSSYEQYF
few | TRBD1 | TRBJ2-7 | TRBV19 | TGTGCCAGTAGTATAACGGGACAGGGCTCCTACGAGCAGTACTTC | CASSITGQGSYEQYF
many | . | TRBJ2-6 | TRBV19 | TGTGCCAGTAGTTTTAGTTCTGGGGCCAACGTCCTGACTTTC | CASSFSSGANVLTF
few | . | TRBJ2-7 | TRBV29-1 | TGCAGCGTTGTTGGAGGGGGCCCCTACGAGCAGTACTTC | CSVVGGGPYEQYF
. | . | TRBJ2-6 | TRBV20-1 | TGCAGTGCTAAAGTCCCCTCTGGGGCCAACGTCCTGACTTTC | CSAKVPSGANVLTF
. | TRBD2 | TRBJ2-5 | TRBV11-2 | TGTGCCAGCAGCTTAATTGGGGGAGGGCCGAGAGAGACCCAGTACTTC | CASSLIGGGPRETQYF
few | . | TRBJ1-2 | TRBV2 | TGTGCCAGCAGTCTCGGAGGGACACAACAATTCTATGGCTACACCTTC | CASSLGGTQQFYGYTF
once | . | TRBJ1-2 | TRBV15 | TGTGCCACCAGCAGACTACAGGCAAACTATGGCTACACCTTC | CATSRLQANYGYTF
few | TRBD2 | TRBJ2-3 | TRBV2 | TGTGCCAGCAAAGAGACTAGCGGGGGCACAGATACGCAGTATTTT | CASKETSGGTDTQYF
. | . | TRBJ1-2 | TRBV29-1 | TGCAGCGTTAGGACAGCCACTAACTATGGCTACACCTTC | CSVRTATNYGYTF
. | . | TRBJ1-1 | TRBV10-2 | TGCGCCAGCAGTGAGTATGGGAAAATGGAAGCTTTCTTT | CASSEYGKMEAFF
. | . | TRBJ2-2 | TRBV27 | TGTGCCAGCGCCCTACAGGGTTACACCGGGGAGCTGTTTTTT | CASALQGYTGELFF
few | . | TRBJ2-3 | TRBV25-1 | TGTGCCAGCAGTGGGAGACCCGCGACCACAGATACGCAGTATTTT | CASSGRPATTDTQYF
. | . | TRBJ2-7 | TRBV7-6 | TGTGCCAGCAGCTTAGGGGGGTCCTCCCGCGAGCAGTACTTC | CASSLGGSSREQYF